This passage covers 29 T cell receptor beta chains from one sample sequenced in a study of T cell responses to AZD1222 COVID-19 vaccine. The method was immunoSEQ multiplex PCR; TCRdb's version includes in-frame clones alone and lacks a portion of them. This sample has roughly 180,000 clones, with roughly nine tenths found just once. Material: peripheral blood, obtained on day 0 of AZD1222 vaccination. All receptors come from an adult in good health.

The chain has TRBV5-5 and TRBJ1-1; D ambiguous. Germline assignment: CDR1 SGHKS and CDR2 YYEKEE (reference sequence). The V and J ends lost 0 bases and 4 bases respectively, with 13 bases between them. This CDR3 has 15 amino acids. CDR3 in amino acids: CASSLVPGGPTEAFF. In DNA, the CDR3 is TGTGCCAGCAGCTTGGTACCAGGAGGTCCCACTGAAGCTTTCTTT.

This chain uses TRBV7-3 with TRBJ1-1, with TRBD1 identical over 7 bases. The CDR3 consists of 13 residues. Unmatched junction bases numbered 4, after V lost 4 bases and J lost 5 bases. Looked up from germline, CDR1 is SGHTA and CDR2 is FQGTGA. The DNA for the CDR3 is TGTGCCAGCAGCTCCGACAGGGCAACTGAAGCTTTCTTT. Translation: CASSSDRATEAFF.

The V gene is TRBV6-1, the J gene TRBJ2-7, with D perhaps TRBD2 (5 bases). This CDR3 contains 13 residues. The V and J ends lost 1 base and 5 bases respectively, with 9 bases between them. Per the germline V gene, CDR1 is MNHNS and CDR2 is SASEGT. The CDR3 here is CASSEGESNEQYV. The CDR3 DNA reads as TGTGCCAGCAGTGAAGGGGAGTCCAACGAGCAGTACGTC.

This rearrangement joins TRBV4-1 to TRBJ2-3, with 13 bases matching TRBD2. CDR1 MGHRA and CDR2 YSYEKL come from the germline V gene. The CDR3 is 16 amino acids. V gave up 2 bases and J gave up 5 bases; unmatched junction bases: 4. The CDR3 nucleotides are TGCGCCAGCAGCCAAATTACTAGCGGGGGGGTAGATACGCAGTATTTT. This gives the protein CASSQITSGGVDTQYF.

CDR3 loop: CAMGADTEAFF. Here the CDR3 DNA reads TGTGCCATGGGAGCGGACACTGAAGCTTTCTTT. The J gene is TRBJ1-1, the V gene TRBV7-9; D uncertain. V lost 10 bases and J 3 bases, leaving 9 bases between the germline ends. The CDR3 runs to 11 residues. The germline V gene has CDR1 SEHNR and CDR2 FQNEAQ (reference sequence).

The chain joins TRBV2 to TRBJ2-1; 10 positions agree with TRBD1. Germline V gene lookup returns CDR1 SNHLY and CDR2 FYNNEI. The CDR3 consists of 14 residues. Losses at the gene ends were 9 bases for V and 3 bases for J; bases not matched to a gene: 5. This CDR3 is CASKRTGGYNEQFF. In nucleotides, the CDR3 is TGTGCCAGTAAACGGACAGGGGGCTACAATGAGCAGTTCTTC. The complete variable domain, with remaining parts taken from reference TRBV2 and TRBJ2-1, reads EPEVTQTPSHQVTQMGQEVILRCVPISNHLYFYWYRQILGQKVEFLVSFYNNEISEKSEIFDDQFSVERPDGSNFTLKIRSTKLEDSAMYFCASKRTGGYNEQFFGPGTRLTVL.

This chain's CDR3 is CASSPLGRQGAITDTQYF. The CDR3 DNA reads as TGTGCCAGCTCACCACTTGGGCGGCAGGGGGCTATCACAGATACGCAGTATTTT. The chain recombines TRBV18 with TRBJ2-3; 8 bases line up with TRBD1. Trimming at V came to 1 base and at J to 2 bases, leaving 11 bases not matched to a gene. CDR3 length equals 18 residues. The germline gives CDR1 KGHSH, CDR2 LQKENI.

The chain carries TRBV5-1 and TRBJ2-1; possible D gene TRBD1, 6 bases. The CDR3 has 15 amino acids. The germline V and J ends were trimmed by 0 bases and 5 bases, with 12 bases remaining between them. Per the germline V gene, CDR1 is SGHRS and CDR2 is YFSETQ. CDR3 loop: CASSLDQGQHNEQFF. The DNA for the CDR3 is TGCGCCAGCAGCTTGGACCAAGGACAGCACAATGAGCAGTTCTTC.

V gene TRBV4-3 combines with J gene TRBJ1-3; the D is unclear. The CDR3 length is 15 residues. V lost 0 bases, J lost 0 bases, and 6 bases lay in between. Per germline, CDR1 LGHNA and CDR2 YSLEER. The chain's CDR3 is CASSQESASGNTIYF. For the CDR3, the DNA is TGCGCCAGCAGCCAAGAATCCGCCTCTGGAAACACCATATATTTT.

This clone was seen once. Other DNA sequences in the sample encode the same CDR3. The V and J genes are TRBV12-3 or TRBV12-4 and TRBJ2-5, with D hard to call. Trimming pared 1 base from V and 5 bases from J, leaving 2 bases between. The CDR3 is 11 amino acids. The CDR3 loop reads CASSLGETQYF. In nucleotides, the CDR3 is TGTGCCAGCAGTTTAGGTGAGACCCAGTACTTC.

CDR3 sequence (DNA): TGTGCCAGCAGCGTAGGGGGCCGGTTGAATCAGCCCCAGCATTTT. Amino acids: CASSVGGRLNQPQHF. The gene calls are TRBV9 and TRBJ1-5; tentative D call: TRBD1 (5 bases). Germline V lookup: CDR1 SGDLS, CDR2 YYNGEE. Trimming took 0 bases from V and 4 from J, leaving 11 bases between them. This CDR3 is 15 amino acids long. Looking up the rest from reference TRBV9 and TRBJ1-5 gives the full variable domain: DSGVTQTPKHLITATGQRVTLRCSPRSGDLSVYWYQQSLDQGLQFLIQYYNGEERAKGNILERFSAQQFPDLHSELNLSSLELGDSALYFCASSVGGRLNQPQHFGDGTRLSIL.

The chain links TRBV9 to TRBJ2-5; the D is unclear. Germline V gene lookup returns CDR1 SGDLS and CDR2 YYNGEE. This CDR3 contains 13 residues. V lost 2 bases, J lost 0 bases, and 5 bases lay in between. The CDR3 protein is CASSVSDQETQYF. The CDR3 nucleotides are TGTGCCAGCAGCGTCTCGGACCAAGAGACCCAGTACTTC.

V gene TRBV7-9 combines with J gene TRBJ2-3; 7 nucleotides align to TRBD1. The CDR3 spans 14 residues. The junction had 6 bases not matched to a gene; V was cut back by 7 bases and J by 2 bases. From germline, CDR1 is SEHNR and CDR2 FQNEAQ (reference sequence). CDR3 residues: CASTSGGNTDTQYF. The CDR3 DNA is TGTGCCAGCACCTCAGGGGGAAACACAGATACGCAGTATTTT.

V gene TRBV5-5 combines with J gene TRBJ1-1; 12 bases agree with TRBD1. V lost 3 bases and J lost 5; bases outside the gene matches: 8. The germline V gene has CDR1 SGHKS and CDR2 YYEKEE (reference sequence). This CDR3 is built from 16 residues. DNA of the CDR3: TGTGCCAGCAGCTCCCGGGACAGGGGGCAGGGTACTGAAGCTTTCTTT. Translating it yields CASSSRDRGQGTEAFF.

The chain carries TRBV6-5 and TRBJ1-1; 7 nucleotides match TRBD1. Germline V gene sequence: CDR1 MNHEY, CDR2 SVGAGI. The CDR3 sequence is 16 residues long. V dropped 4 bases and J dropped 2; count of bases not matched to a gene: 10. Written as DNA, the CDR3 is TGTGCCAGCAGTTCCGTCAACAGGGGACCTAACACTGAAGCTTTCTTT. It encodes CASSSVNRGPNTEAFF.

The CDR3 sequence: CSVQRKMNTEAFF. The CDR3 DNA reads TGCAGCGTTCAGAGAAAGATGAACACTGAAGCTTTCTTT. The genes are TRBV29-1 and TRBJ1-1; no reliable D call. V was cut by 5 bases and J by 0 bases, with 10 bases left in between. Germline V CDR1 and CDR2: SQVTM, ANQGSEA. The CDR3 sequence is 13 residues long.

The J gene is TRBJ2-1, the V gene TRBV1; TRBD1, the table's D call, was not compared with the DNA. TRBV1 corresponds to a pseudogene. The CDR3 length is 16 residues. The CDR3 DNA sequence: TGCACCAGCAGCCGAGCAGTAGGACAGATCGTTAATGAGCAGTTCTTC. Translation: CTSSRAVGQIVNEQFF.

This chain connects TRBV10-3 to TRBJ2-3; D perhaps matches TRBD2 (5 bases). The CDR3 spans 13 residues. Between the trimmed V and J ends, which lost 8 bases and 0 bases, there was a span of 9 bases. Germline V gene sequence: CDR1 ENHRY, CDR2 SYGVKD. The CDR3 sequence: CAIARDSTDTQYF. In DNA, the CDR3 is TGTGCCATCGCGAGGGATAGCACAGATACGCAGTATTTT.

This sequence joins TRBV5-1 and TRBJ2-5; no clear D. CDR1 and CDR2 (germline): SGHRS, YFSETQ. Between the trimmed V and J ends, which lost 6 bases and 2 bases, there was a span of 11 bases. This CDR3 spans 13 amino acids. CDR3 sequence reads: CASNTGIQETQYF. The CDR3 region has the DNA TGCGCCAGCAATACCGGCATACAAGAGACCCAGTACTTC.

The CDR3 is CATSDRTSGNTDTQYF. Here the CDR3 DNA reads TGTGCCACCAGTGATCGTACTAGCGGAAACACAGATACGCAGTATTTT. The genes are TRBV24-1 and TRBJ2-3, with 8 bases that match TRBD2. Germline V gene lookup returns CDR1 KGHDR and CDR2 SFDVKD. CDR3 length: 16 residues. The V segment lost 3 bases and the J segment 2 bases; nucleotides outside the gene matches: 6.

This clone appeared a single time. The chain carries TRBV15 and TRBJ2-5; 9 bases fit TRBD2. Per the germline V gene, CDR1 is LNHNV and CDR2 is YYDKDF (reference sequence). V lost 0 bases to trimming and J lost 4 bases; unmatched junction nucleotides: 6. This CDR3 has 16 residues. CDR3 region: CATSRDQRGATETQYF. In DNA form, the CDR3 reads TGTGCCACCAGCAGAGATCAGCGGGGGGCCACAGAGACCCAGTACTTC.

This chain joins TRBV4-3 and TRBJ2-2, with TRBD1 identical over 8 bases. The germline V gene has CDR1 LGHNA and CDR2 YSLEER. This CDR3 comprises 16 residues. The V segment lost 3 bases and the J segment 1 base; nucleotides outside the gene matches: 4. CDR3 nucleotides: TGCGCCAGCAGCCAGAGGACAGGGAGGAACACCGGGGAGCTGTTTTTT. Translating it yields CASSQRTGRNTGELFF.

This clone showed up just once. The V gene is TRBV20-1, the J gene TRBJ2-7, with a weak D call TRBD1 (6 bases). V was clipped by 3 bases and J by 0 bases, with 12 bases between them. Germline V lookup: CDR1 DFQATT, CDR2 SNEGSKA (reference sequence). The CDR3 contains 14 residues. CDR3 nucleotides: TGCAGTGCTAGTTGGGACACCAACTCCTACGAGCAGTACTTC. It is translated as CSASWDTNSYEQYF.

The J gene is TRBJ2-1, the V gene TRBV11-2; 8 nucleotides align to TRBD2. Losses at the gene ends were 1 base for V and 9 bases for J; bases not matched to a gene: 8. This CDR3 contains 15 residues. Looked up from germline, CDR1 is SGHAT and CDR2 is FQNNGV. The CDR3 is CASSLVTSGGGEQFF. In nucleotides, the CDR3 is TGTGCCAGCAGCTTAGTCACGTCCGGGGGGGGTGAGCAGTTCTTC.

On this clone itself: Within the sample, other DNA sequences also encode this same CDR3. V and J are TRBV9 and TRBJ2-3; D is unclear. V lost 2 bases, J lost 1 base, and 11 bases lay in between. The CDR3 is 15 residues long. Germline values: CDR1 SGDLS, CDR2 YYNGEE. In DNA, the CDR3 is TGTGCCAGCAGCGTGGAAGGCTTGGGCACAGATACGCAGTATTTT. Translation gives CASSVEGLGTDTQYF.

The CDR3 sequence is CATSTENQETQYF. DNA of the CDR3: TGTGCCACCTCGACAGAGAACCAAGAGACCCAGTACTTC. The chain is built from TRBV6-6 and TRBJ2-5; D is perhaps TRBD1 (5 bases). This CDR3 region has 13 residues. V was cut by 10 bases and J by 0 bases, with 12 bases left in between. CDR1 and CDR2 from the germline V gene are MNHNY and SVGAGI (reference sequence).

The chain employs TRBV19 and TRBJ2-1, with 10 bases lining up with TRBD2. The CDR3 has 14 amino acids. In germline, CDR1 is LNHDA, CDR2 SQIVND (reference sequence). The V and J ends lost 6 bases and 7 bases, in that order; junction bases with no gene match: 6. CDR3 nucleotide sequence: TGTGCCAGTAGCCAACTAGCGGGGTCAAATGAGCAGTTCTTC. It specifies CASSQLAGSNEQFF.

The genes are TRBV11-2 and TRBJ2-3; 11 bases align to TRBD2. V was clipped by 0 bases and J by 2 bases; unmatched bases: 4. Looked up from germline, CDR1 is SGHAT and CDR2 is FQNNGV. This CDR3 has 17 amino acids. The chain's CDR3 is CASSLELAGGPTDTQYF. Written as DNA, the CDR3 is TGTGCCAGCAGCTTAGAGCTAGCGGGGGGCCCCACAGATACGCAGTATTTT.

The J gene is TRBJ2-6, the V gene TRBV18; TRBD1 might be the D (5 bases). The CDR3 consists of 15 residues. CDR1 and CDR2 from the germline V gene are KGHSH and LQKENI. V lost 3 bases and J lost 2, with 8 bases in between. The CDR3 DNA sequence: TGTGCCAGCTCACCTGTCAGGGCTGGGGCCAACGTCCTGACTTTC. Amino acid sequence: CASSPVRAGANVLTF.